Below, 23 T cell receptor beta chains from the same sample are listed, as sequenced in a study of blood T cell repertoires in COVID-19. Assay: immunoSEQ multiplex PCR; the TCRdb copy retains only in-frame clones and omits some. In the table there are about 78,000 clones, 90% of which are singletons. The sample was peripheral blood. The receptor source for this set is a woman older than 75 with active or convalescent COVID-19.

V is TRBV7-2 and J is TRBJ1-5; possibly TRBD1 for D (5 bases). The CDR3 length is 15 residues. Between the trimmed V and J ends, which lost 5 bases and 3 bases, there was a span of 14 bases. Germline V gene sequence: CDR1 SGHTA, CDR2 FQGNSA. Here the CDR3 DNA reads TGTGCCAGCAGCGTAACCGGGACTGACAATCAGCCCCAGCATTTT. It specifies CASSVTGTDNQPQHF.

This chain links TRBV7-8 with TRBJ1-2; D perhaps matches TRBD1 (5 bases). The V gene's germline CDR1 is SGHVS and CDR2 FQNEAQ. Trimming removed 0 bases from V and 8 bases from J, with 16 bases in between. The CDR3 has 15 residues. CDR3 amino acids: CASSLARGGLVGYTF. DNA of the CDR3: TGTGCCAGCAGCTTAGCGCGGGGGGGACTCGTCGGCTACACCTTC. Looking up the rest from reference TRBV7-8 and TRBJ1-2 gives the full variable domain: GAGVSQSPRYKVAKRGQDVALRCDPISGHVSLFWYQQALGQGPEFLTYFQNEAQLDKSGLPSDRFFAERPEGSVSTLKIQRTQQEDSAVYLCASSLARGGLVGYTFGSGTRLTVV.

V is TRBV11-2 and J is TRBJ2-3; TRBD1 aligns across 7 bases. The CDR3 contains 15 residues. V was pared by 5 bases and J by 2 bases, with 7 bases of the junction left unmatched. CDR1 and CDR2 (germline): SGHAT, FQNNGV. The CDR3 bases are TGTGCCAGCAGCCCCGGGGACAGACCCACAGATACGCAGTATTTT. Its translation: CASSPGDRPTDTQYF.

The chain has TRBV4-1 and TRBJ2-3, with 9 bases matching TRBD1. J was trimmed by 6 bases and V by 0 bases; bases with no gene match: 16. The CDR3 sequence is 19 residues long. Germline assignment: CDR1 MGHRA and CDR2 YSYEKL. CDR3: CASSQDSLPGQGYQDTQYF. The CDR3 DNA follows: TGCGCCAGCAGCCAAGATTCCCTACCGGGACAGGGATATCAGGATACGCAGTATTTT.

V is TRBV28 and J is TRBJ2-1; TRBD1 matches 7 bases. Trimming removed 4 bases from V and 7 bases from J; junction bases left unmatched: 13. The CDR3 totals 16 residues. Germline assignment: CDR1 MDHEN and CDR2 SYDVKM. CDR3 sequence reads: CASSSYPVGQPNEQFF. The CDR3 DNA sequence: TGTGCCAGCAGTTCCTATCCTGTGGGACAGCCGAATGAGCAGTTCTTC.

The chain couples TRBV6-5 to TRBJ1-5; TRBD1 agrees at 7 bases. J was trimmed by 8 bases and V by 5 bases; bases with no gene match: 12. CDR3 size: 15 residues. Germline lookup yields CDR1 MNHEY and CDR2 SVGAGI. CDR3 sequence reads: CASSPTTQGDKPQHF. CDR3 in DNA: TGTGCCAGCAGTCCAACCACCCAGGGGGACAAGCCCCAGCATTTT.

This chain links TRBV12-2 with TRBJ1-5; TRBD1, the D gene given by the table, was not confirmed from the DNA. TRBV12-2 is marked as a pseudogene. The CDR3 runs to 16 residues. For the CDR3, the DNA is TGTGCAAGCCGTCTGGACAGAGAGAATAGCAATCAGCCCCAGCATTTT. It is translated as CASRLDRENSNQPQHF.

V gene TRBV6-5 combines with J gene TRBJ1-5, with D tentatively TRBD1 (6 bases). Deletions cut 5 bases from V and 5 bases from J, with 16 bases between. The germline V gene encodes CDR1 MNHEY and CDR2 SVGAGI. This CDR3 region has 15 residues. CDR3 nucleotides: TGTGCCAGCAGTACCGCCGGGACAAGGGATCAGCCCCAGCATTTT. It codes for CASSTAGTRDQPQHF.

The chain couples TRBV19 to TRBJ1-2; 7 nucleotides match TRBD1. CDR1 and CDR2 from the germline V gene are LNHDA and SQIVND (reference sequence). The J segment lost 0 bases and the V segment lost 6 bases, leaving 7 bases of the junction unmatched. CDR3 length equals 15 residues. The CDR3 coding sequence is TGTGCCAGTAGGGAACAGGGGTCGGCTAACTATGGCTACACCTTC. Translating gives CASREQGSANYGYTF.

The chain links TRBV7-6 to TRBJ2-7, with TRBD2 identical over 7 bases. This CDR3 is built from 16 residues. The trim removed 5 bases at V and 3 bases at J, leaving 13 bases unmatched. Germline V gives CDR1 SGHVS, CDR2 FNYEAQ. Written as DNA, the CDR3 is TGTGCCAGCAGCCCATACGTTAGCGGGCGTAACTACGAGCAGTACTTC. Translating it yields CASSPYVSGRNYEQYF.

The V and J genes are TRBV6-2 or TRBV6-3 and TRBJ2-7; 12 bases agree with TRBD2. This CDR3 is built from 17 residues. The germline V gene has CDR1 MNHEY and CDR2 SVGEGT. The ends lost 4 bases at V and 2 bases at J; junction bases unmatched: 9. CDR3 nucleotides: TGTGCCAGCAGTTTCTCCCGTACTAGCGGGAGGACCTACGAGCAGTACTTC. This gives the protein CASSFSRTSGRTYEQYF.

This sequence joins TRBV6-2 or TRBV6-3 and TRBJ1-5; TRBD1 is a possible D gene (5 bases). Germline values: CDR1 MNHEY, CDR2 SVGEGT. The CDR3 is 16 amino acids. The V gene lost 5 bases and the J gene lost 6 bases, with 20 bases spanning the gap. In nucleotides, the CDR3 is TGTGCCAGCAGTGGCTTGGATAGGGGCCGAGGTCAGCCCCAGCATTTT. Translation gives CASSGLDRGRGQPQHF.

The chain uses TRBV28 and TRBJ1-2; no clear D gene. This CDR3 is built from 12 residues. Germline CDR1 is MDHEN and CDR2 is SYDVKM. Between the trimmed V and J ends, which lost 5 bases and 2 bases, there was a span of 6 bases. DNA of the CDR3: TGTGCCAGCAGTCCACTGAACTATGGCTACACCTTC. Translating it yields CASSPLNYGYTF.

The chain has TRBV7-2 and TRBJ1-1; weak D call: TRBD1 (5 bases). Trimming removed 6 bases at V and 3 bases at J, with 11 bases between. Per germline, CDR1 SGHTA and CDR2 FQGNSA. The CDR3 runs 13 residues. CDR3 in DNA: TGTGCCAGCAGTAGAGGGGAGGACACTGAAGCTTTCTTT. Residues: CASSRGEDTEAFF.

The V and J genes are TRBV28 and TRBJ1-3; 7 bases are a match to TRBD1. The CDR3 loop spans 13 amino acids. V lost 5 bases, J lost 7 bases, and 5 bases stayed unmatched. CDR1 is MDHEN, CDR2 SYDVKM, per germline. The CDR3 nucleotides read TGTGCCAGCAGTCAGACAGGGACGAACACCATATATTTT. Encoded protein: CASSQTGTNTIYF.

The chain couples TRBV10-3 to TRBJ2-5; 7 positions match TRBD2. This CDR3 spans 18 amino acids. Germline V gene sequence: CDR1 ENHRY, CDR2 SYGVKD. Trimming removed 3 bases from V and 4 bases from J; junction bases left unmatched: 17. Here the CDR3 reads CAISEGSPSGGFGETQYF. CDR3 nucleotide sequence: TGTGCCATCAGTGAAGGATCCCCTAGCGGAGGGTTTGGAGAGACCCAGTACTTC.

J is TRBJ2-2 and V is TRBV4-3; the match to TRBD1 covers 10 bases. Germline CDR1 reads LGHNA; CDR2 reads YSLEER. J was trimmed by 5 bases and V by 0 bases; bases with no gene match: 6. CDR3 length: 17 residues. The CDR3 loop reads CASSQDRGTGATGELFF. The DNA for the CDR3 is TGCGCCAGCAGCCAAGATCGCGGGACAGGGGCAACCGGGGAGCTGTTTTTT.

The chain has TRBV19 and TRBJ2-5, with 8 bases aligning to TRBD2. Per the germline V gene, CDR1 is LNHDA and CDR2 is SQIVND (reference sequence). The CDR3 has 15 amino acids. The ends lost 5 bases at V and 4 bases at J; junction bases unmatched: 9. CDR3: CASSRATSEGETQYF. The DNA of the CDR3 is TGTGCCAGTAGTCGAGCGACTAGCGAAGGAGAGACCCAGTACTTC.

The V and J genes are TRBV9 and TRBJ1-2, with 7 bases that match TRBD1. Germline values: CDR1 SGDLS, CDR2 YYNGEE. The CDR3 covers 14 residues. Unmatched junction bases numbered 7, after V lost 4 bases and J lost 4 bases. The CDR3 is CASSKGGQAYGYTF. The CDR3 coding sequence is TGTGCCAGCAGCAAGGGCGGACAGGCCTATGGCTACACCTTC.

V gene TRBV19 combines with J gene TRBJ1-1; D possibly corresponds to TRBD1 (6 bases). Germline-derived CDR1 and CDR2 are LNHDA and SQIVND (reference sequence). The CDR3 totals 14 residues. V was shortened by 7 bases and J by 0 bases, with 12 bases between the two germline ends. CDR3 region: CASIDRPMNTEAFF. Written as DNA, the CDR3 is TGTGCCAGTATCGACAGGCCGATGAACACTGAAGCTTTCTTT.

This clone showed up just a few times. The chain links TRBV18 to TRBJ1-3; 8 bases map to TRBD1. CDR1 and CDR2 from the germline V gene are KGHSH and LQKENI. CDR3 size: 15 residues. With 4 bases clipped from V and 1 base from J, the junction kept 3 bases outside the gene matches. Written as DNA, the CDR3 is TGTGCCAGCTCACAGGGACAGGAGTCTGGAAACACCATATATTTT. This sequence encodes CASSQGQESGNTIYF. Drawing the rest from reference TRBV18 and TRBJ1-3, the complete variable domain is NAGVMQNPRHLVRRRGQEARLRCSPMKGHSHVYWYRQLPEEGLKFMVYLQKENIIDESGMPKERFSAEFPKEGPSILRIQQVVRGDSAAYFCASSQGQESGNTIYFGEGSWLTVV.

This clone was detected once. The rearrangement joins TRBV5-1 to TRBJ2-5; perhaps TRBD2 as D (7 bases). The CDR3 totals 16 residues. V shed 3 bases and J shed 5 bases, with 20 bases lying between them. Looked up from germline, CDR1 is SGHRS and CDR2 is YFSETQ. The DNA for the CDR3 is TGCGCCAGCAGCTGGGGGCTAGCGGATCTTGGGGAGACCCAGTACTTC. Translation gives CASSWGLADLGETQYF.

This clone was counted a few times. The genes are TRBV28 and TRBJ1-5; 8 bases fit TRBD1. Unmatched junction bases numbered 9, after V lost 4 bases and J lost 1 base. Germline V CDR1 and CDR2: MDHEN, SYDVKM. The length of the CDR3 is 17 residues. CDR3 sequence (DNA): TGTGCCAGCAGTTCATGGACAGGGCAGGGAAGCAATCAGCCCCAGCATTTT. Its translation: CASSSWTGQGSNQPQHF.